This paragraph reports one T cell receptor beta chain. The data are from a study of blood T cell repertoires in COVID-19. Whole-study context: Specimens from acute and convalescent COVID-19 originated in the United States, Italy and Spain. PBMCs, B-cell-depleted T cells, or T cells were the source of the cDNA or gDNA that made up the material.

Original data processing: For nucleated cells, counts were estimated from reference gene primer amplification. Data came from immunoSEQ multiplex PCR; TCRdb stores just in-frame clones and leaves some out. The V and J calls and clone size are taken from that table; D and trimming were inferred from the DNA. In the table there are 150,000 to 200,000 clones, approximately 85% of which are singletons. Losses at the gene ends were 7 bases for V and 8 bases for J; bases not matched to a gene: 14. Germline loops: CDR1 MNHNY, CDR2 SVGAGI (reference sequence). The length of the CDR3 is 14 residues. The TCR sequence derives from a man aged 60-69 years who had recovered from COVID-19. The rearrangement joins TRBV6-6 to TRBJ2-7; 7 positions match TRBD1. The sequencing input was peripheral blood. The CDR3 sequence is CASNPRQGPLKQYF. The CDR3 DNA reads as TGTGCCAGCAATCCTCGACAGGGCCCCTTAAAGCAGTACTTC.